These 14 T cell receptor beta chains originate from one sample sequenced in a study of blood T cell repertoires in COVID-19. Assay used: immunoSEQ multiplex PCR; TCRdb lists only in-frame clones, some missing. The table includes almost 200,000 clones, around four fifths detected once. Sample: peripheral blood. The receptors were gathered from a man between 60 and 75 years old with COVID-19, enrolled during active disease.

CDR3 DNA sequence: TGTGCCAGCAGCCCCCACTCCTACAATGAGCAGTTCTTC. Translated, it gives CASSPHSYNEQFF. V usage is TRBV12-3 or TRBV12-4 and J usage is TRBJ2-1; D is unresolved. The CDR3 contains 13 residues. Trimming cost V 6 bases and J 0 bases, with 6 bases left between them.

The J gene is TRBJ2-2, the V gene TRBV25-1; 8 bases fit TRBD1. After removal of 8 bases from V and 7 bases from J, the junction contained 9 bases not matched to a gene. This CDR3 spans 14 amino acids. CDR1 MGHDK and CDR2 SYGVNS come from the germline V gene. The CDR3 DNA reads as TGTGCCAGCCAGCCCAGGGGGCTAGGCGGGGAGCTGTTTTTT. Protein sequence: CASQPRGLGGELFF.

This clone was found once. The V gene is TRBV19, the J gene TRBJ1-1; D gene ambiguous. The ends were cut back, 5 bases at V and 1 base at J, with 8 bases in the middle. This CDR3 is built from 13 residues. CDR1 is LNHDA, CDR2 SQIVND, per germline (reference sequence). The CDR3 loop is CASSYRQNTEAFF. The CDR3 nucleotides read TGTGCCAGTAGTTACAGACAGAACACTGAAGCTTTCTTT. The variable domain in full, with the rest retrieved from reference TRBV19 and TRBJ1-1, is DGGITQSPKYLFRKEGQNVTLSCEQNLNHDAMYWYRQDPGQGLRLIYYSQIVNDFQKGDIAEGYSVSREKKESFPLTVTSAQKNPTAFYLCASSYRQNTEAFFGQGTRLTVV.

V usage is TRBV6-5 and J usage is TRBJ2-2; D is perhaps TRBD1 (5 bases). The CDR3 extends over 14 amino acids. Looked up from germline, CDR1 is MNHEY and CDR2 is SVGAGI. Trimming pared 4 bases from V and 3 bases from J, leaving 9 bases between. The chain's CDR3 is CASSLDRYTGELFF. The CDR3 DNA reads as TGTGCCAGCAGTTTAGACAGATACACCGGGGAGCTGTTTTTT.

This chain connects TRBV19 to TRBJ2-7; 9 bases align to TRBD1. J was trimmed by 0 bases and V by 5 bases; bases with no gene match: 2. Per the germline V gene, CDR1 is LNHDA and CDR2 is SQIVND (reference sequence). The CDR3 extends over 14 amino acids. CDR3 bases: TGTGCCAGTAGTCCACAGGGGGCCTCCTACGAGCAGTACTTC. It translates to CASSPQGASYEQYF.

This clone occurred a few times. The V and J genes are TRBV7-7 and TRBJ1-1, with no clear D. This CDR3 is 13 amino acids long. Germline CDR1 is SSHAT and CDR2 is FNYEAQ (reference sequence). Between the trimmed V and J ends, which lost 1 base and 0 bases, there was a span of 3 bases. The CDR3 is CASSLELNTEAFF. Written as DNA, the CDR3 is TGTGCCAGCAGCTTAGAGCTGAACACTGAAGCTTTCTTT.

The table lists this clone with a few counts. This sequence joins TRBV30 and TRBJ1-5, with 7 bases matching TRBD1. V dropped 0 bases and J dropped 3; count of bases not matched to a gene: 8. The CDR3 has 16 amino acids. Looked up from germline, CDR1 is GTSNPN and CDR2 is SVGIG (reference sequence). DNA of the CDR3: TGTGCCTGGAGTGTACTGGGGACAGCATTCAATCAGCCCCAGCATTTT. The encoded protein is CAWSVLGTAFNQPQHF.

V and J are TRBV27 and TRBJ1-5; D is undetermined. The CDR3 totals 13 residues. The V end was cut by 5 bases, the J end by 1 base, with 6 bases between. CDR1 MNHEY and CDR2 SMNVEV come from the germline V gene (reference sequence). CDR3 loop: CASSHESNQPQHF. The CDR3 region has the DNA TGTGCCAGCAGTCACGAGAGCAATCAGCCCCAGCATTTT.

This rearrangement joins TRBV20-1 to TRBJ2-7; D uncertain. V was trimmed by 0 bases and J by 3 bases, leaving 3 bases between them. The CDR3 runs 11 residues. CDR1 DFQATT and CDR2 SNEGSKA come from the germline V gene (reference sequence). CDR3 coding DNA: TGCAGTGCTAGAGATAGCTACGAGCAGTACTTC. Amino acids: CSARDSYEQYF.

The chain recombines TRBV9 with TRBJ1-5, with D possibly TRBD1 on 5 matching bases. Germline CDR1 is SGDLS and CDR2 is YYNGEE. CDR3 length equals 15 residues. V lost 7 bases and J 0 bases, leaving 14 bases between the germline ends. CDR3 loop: CASHARTSSNQPQHF. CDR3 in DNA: TGTGCCAGCCACGCGAGGACATCTAGCAATCAGCCCCAGCATTTT.

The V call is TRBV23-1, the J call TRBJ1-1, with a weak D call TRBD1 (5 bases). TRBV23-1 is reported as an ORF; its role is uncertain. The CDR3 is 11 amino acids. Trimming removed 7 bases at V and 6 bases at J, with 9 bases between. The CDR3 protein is CASTQGSEAFF. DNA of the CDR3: TGCGCCAGCACCCAGGGATCTGAAGCTTTCTTT.

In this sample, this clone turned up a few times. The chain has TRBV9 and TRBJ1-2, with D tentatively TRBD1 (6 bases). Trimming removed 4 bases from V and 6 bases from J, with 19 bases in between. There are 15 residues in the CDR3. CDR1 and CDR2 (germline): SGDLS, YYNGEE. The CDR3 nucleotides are TGTGCCAGCAGCCCCCTAGGGGGGGGCAGGGATGGCTACACCTTC. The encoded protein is CASSPLGGGRDGYTF.

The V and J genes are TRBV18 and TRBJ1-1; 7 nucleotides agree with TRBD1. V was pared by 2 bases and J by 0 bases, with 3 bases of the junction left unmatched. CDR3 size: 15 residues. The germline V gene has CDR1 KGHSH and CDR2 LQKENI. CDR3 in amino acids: CASSPATGLNTEAFF. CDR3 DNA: TGTGCCAGCTCACCAGCGACAGGGTTGAACACTGAAGCTTTCTTT.

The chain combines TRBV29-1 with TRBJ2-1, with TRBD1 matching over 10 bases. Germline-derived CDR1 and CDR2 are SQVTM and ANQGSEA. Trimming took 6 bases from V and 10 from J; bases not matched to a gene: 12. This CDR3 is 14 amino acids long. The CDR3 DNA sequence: TGCAGCGTCAAGCCGGGACAGGGGTTGAGGGAGCAGTTCTTC. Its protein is CSVKPGQGLREQFF.